This TCR beta chain was found in a study of cytotoxic CD8 clonotypes in ibrutinib-treated CLL. Study outcomes and limitations: With treatment, public clonotypes, which were uncommon, either contracted or remained stable. Having risen at ibrutinib response, clonality had fallen back toward baseline by progression.

The count of this clone is one. Its antigen remains unidentified. Assay: immunoSEQ multiplex PCR; the TCRdb copy retains only in-frame clones and omits some. This sample yields approximately 140,000 clones, of which approximately 80% are seen a single time; approximately 28% belongs to the top ten. The input for sequencing was PBMCs, taken after 12 months of ibrutinib treatment. This clonotype was obtained from a human donor with chronic lymphocytic leukemia.

In nucleotides, the CDR3 is TGTGCCAGCAGCTCAAGTCCTAGCGGATTATCCTACGAGCAGTACTTC. It specifies CASSSSPSGLSYEQYF. The rearrangement uses TRBV7-3 and TRBJ2-7, with 7 bases identical to TRBD2. CDR1 is SGHTA and CDR2 is FQGTGA in the germline V gene. CDR3 length: 16 residues. V shed 4 bases, J shed 1 base, and the junction held 10 bases outside the gene matches.